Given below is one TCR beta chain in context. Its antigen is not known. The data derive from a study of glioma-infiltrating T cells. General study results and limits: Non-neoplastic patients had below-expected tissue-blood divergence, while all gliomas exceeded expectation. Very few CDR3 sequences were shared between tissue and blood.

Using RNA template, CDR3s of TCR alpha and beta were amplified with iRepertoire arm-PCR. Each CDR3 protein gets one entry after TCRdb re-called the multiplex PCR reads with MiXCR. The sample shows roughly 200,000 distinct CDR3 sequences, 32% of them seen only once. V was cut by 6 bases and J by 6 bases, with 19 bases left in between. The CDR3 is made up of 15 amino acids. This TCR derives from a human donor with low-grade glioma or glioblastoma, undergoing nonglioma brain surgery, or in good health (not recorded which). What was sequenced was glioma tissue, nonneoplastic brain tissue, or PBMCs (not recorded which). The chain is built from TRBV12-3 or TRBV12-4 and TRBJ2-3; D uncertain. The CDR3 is CASSPPPERVDTQYF. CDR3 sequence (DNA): TGTGCCAGCAGCCCTCCCCCAGAAAGGGTGGATACGCAGTATTTT.